The 28 T cell receptor beta chains below were found in one sample sequenced in a study of graft-versus-host responses after intestinal transplantation. Some clones are missing from TCRdb's copy, which holds only in-frame ones; the method was immunoSEQ multiplex PCR. This sample yields over 15,000 clones, of which roughly 87% are seen a single time; about 1.9% belongs to the top ten. Sequencing was performed on PBMCs, taken 14 days after transplant. The receptors stem from a human patient who received an intestinal transplant, so some T cells may come from the graft donor.

This chain connects TRBV28 to TRBJ2-3; no reliable D call. The CDR3 spans 11 residues. V lost 5 bases, J lost 15 bases, and 15 bases lay in between. Germline loops: CDR1 MDHEN, CDR2 SYDVKM. As DNA, the CDR3 is TGTGCCAGCAGTCTCGGGCCTACGTCCTATTTT. Protein sequence: CASSLGPTSYF.

This clone has only a few counts. This chain joins TRBV6-5 and TRBJ2-7; D is possibly TRBD2 (5 bases). The CDR3 loop spans 15 amino acids. Germline CDR1 is MNHEY and CDR2 is SVGAGI. Trimming pared 6 bases from V and 0 bases from J, leaving 15 bases between. The CDR3: CASRSSGYSSYEQYF. The CDR3 DNA reads as TGTGCCAGCAGGTCCTCGGGGTATAGCTCCTACGAGCAGTACTTC.

The chain carries TRBV5-1 and TRBJ2-7; the D gene is possibly TRBD1 (6 bases). Trimming cost V 0 bases and J 3 bases, with 13 bases left between them. The CDR3 is made up of 15 amino acids. Germline CDR1 reads SGHRS; CDR2 reads YFSETQ. CDR3 loop: CASSLAGRDNYEQYF. The CDR3 DNA reads TGCGCCAGCAGCTTGGCCGGCAGGGACAACTACGAGCAGTACTTC.

The chain has TRBV10-2 and TRBJ2-5; no firm D call. The germline V gene has CDR1 WSHSY and CDR2 SAAADI. The CDR3 has 13 amino acids. Deletions cut 4 bases from V and 3 bases from J, with 9 bases between. CDR3 protein: CASSGVGKETQYF. Written as DNA, the CDR3 is TGCGCCAGCAGTGGAGTGGGGAAAGAGACCCAGTACTTC.

CDR3 DNA sequence: TGTGCCTCGCGGGGCTCTGGGGCCAACGTCCTGACTTTC. As protein: CASRGSGANVLTF. The chain joins TRBV28 to TRBJ2-6, with D possibly matching TRBD2 (6 bases). The CDR3 contains 13 residues. V lost 11 bases to trimming and J lost 0 bases, with 8 bases between them. The germline CDR1 and CDR2 sequences are MDHEN and SYDVKM.

The rearrangement joins TRBV19 to TRBJ1-2; perhaps TRBD1 as D (5 bases). CDR1 is LNHDA, CDR2 SQIVND, per germline (reference sequence). Trimming pared 4 bases from V and 4 bases from J, leaving 13 bases between. The CDR3 totals 14 residues. In nucleotides, the CDR3 is TGTGCCAGTAGTACCTCCGACAGCCGCTATGGCTACACCTTC. This translates into CASSTSDSRYGYTF. The full variable domain, rest sourced from reference TRBV19 and TRBJ1-2, is DGGITQSPKYLFRKEGQNVTLSCEQNLNHDAMYWYRQDPGQGLRLIYYSQIVNDFQKGDIAEGYSVSREKKESFPLTVTSAQKNPTAFYLCASSTSDSRYGYTFGSGTRLTVV.

The V and J genes are TRBV6-6 and TRBJ2-2; 12 positions agree with TRBD2. V shed 10 bases and J 4 bases; nucleotides not matched to a gene: 4. This CDR3 is built from 14 residues. The germline CDR1 and CDR2 sequences are MNHNY and SVGAGI (reference sequence). The CDR3: CATGTSGSTGELFF. The CDR3 DNA is TGTGCCACGGGGACTAGCGGGTCCACCGGGGAGCTGTTTTTT.

The chain employs TRBV2 and TRBJ2-3; D perhaps matches TRBD1 (6 bases). The germline V gene has CDR1 SNHLY and CDR2 FYNNEI. V gave up 1 base and J gave up 1 base, with 9 bases separating them. The CDR3 has 15 amino acids. For the CDR3, the DNA is TGTGCCAGCAGTGAAGGTGGGGGCGGCACAGATACGCAGTATTTT. As protein: CASSEGGGGTDTQYF.

The chain employs TRBV20-1 and TRBJ1-2; D remains ambiguous. Germline V CDR1 and CDR2: DFQATT, SNEGSKA (reference sequence). Trimming pared 5 bases from V and 5 bases from J, leaving 9 bases between. The CDR3 is made up of 11 amino acids. The CDR3 DNA reads as TGCAGTGCTCAGTCACTTTATGGCTACACCTTC. Its translation: CSAQSLYGYTF.

This clone was observed a single time. The V gene is TRBV5-1, the J gene TRBJ2-7; 8 nucleotides line up with TRBD1. The V segment lost 3 bases and the J segment 3 bases; nucleotides outside the gene matches: 11. The germline V gene encodes CDR1 SGHRS and CDR2 YFSETQ. This CDR3 has 16 amino acids. The CDR3 loop reads CASSSSNRGKDYEQYF. The CDR3 nucleotides are TGCGCCAGCAGCTCGTCGAACAGGGGGAAGGACTACGAGCAGTACTTC.

The chain joins TRBV7-3 to TRBJ2-3; D is unclear. This CDR3 is built from 14 residues. Germline V gene lookup returns CDR1 SGHTA and CDR2 FQGTGA. The ends were cut back, 2 bases at V and 0 bases at J, with 6 bases in the middle. In DNA form, the CDR3 reads TGTGCCAGCAGCTTAGACGGAAGCACAGATACGCAGTATTTT. This sequence encodes CASSLDGSTDTQYF.

This rearrangement joins TRBV19 to TRBJ1-6, with 8 bases matching TRBD1. The CDR3 length is 15 residues. Germline assignment: CDR1 LNHDA and CDR2 SQIVND (reference sequence). With 4 bases clipped from V and 10 bases from J, the junction kept 9 bases outside the gene matches. CDR3 in DNA: TGTGCCAGTAGTACCCCTGGACAGGGTGGCTCACCCCTCCACTTT. It translates to CASSTPGQGGSPLHF.

The V and J genes are TRBV10-3 and TRBJ2-5; 9 bases map to TRBD2. Germline CDR1 reads ENHRY; CDR2 reads SYGVKD. This CDR3 spans 15 amino acids. With 7 bases clipped from V and 5 bases from J, the junction kept 11 bases outside the gene matches. The CDR3 loop is CAINTPGLAQETQYF. Here the CDR3 DNA reads TGTGCCATCAACACACCGGGACTAGCACAGGAGACCCAGTACTTC.

The chain combines TRBV2 with TRBJ2-7, with D possibly TRBD1 on 5 matching bases. Germline V gene data show CDR1 as SNHLY and CDR2 as FYNNEI. The V gene lost 2 bases and the J gene lost 3 bases, with 11 bases spanning the gap. The CDR3 is 14 amino acids. CDR3 DNA sequence: TGTGCCAGCAGTGAACTAACAGGCGGCTACGAGCAGTACTTC. Encoded protein: CASSELTGGYEQYF.

This clone was found a few times. The rearrangement joins TRBV11-3 to TRBJ2-2; 8 nucleotides agree with TRBD2. The CDR3 length is 15 residues. Germline loops: CDR1 SGHNT, CDR2 YENEEA. V lost 5 bases, J lost 4 bases, and 6 bases stayed unmatched. CDR3 protein: CASSPHGGATGELFF. For the CDR3, the DNA is TGTGCCAGCAGCCCCCACGGGGGGGCCACCGGGGAGCTGTTTTTT.

The J gene is TRBJ2-3, the V gene TRBV7-6; D unclear. The germline V gene encodes CDR1 SGHVS and CDR2 FNYEAQ. Trimming cost V 5 bases and J 6 bases, with 18 bases left between them. The length of the CDR3 is 15 residues. The CDR3 DNA reads as TGTGCCAGCAGCCCGCCGGATCTTGTGGGGGATACGCAGTATTTT. Translating gives CASSPPDLVGDTQYF.

The sample holds one count of this clone. The rearrangement uses TRBV5-6 and TRBJ2-7, with unresolved D. Trimming left V 3 bases short and J 2 bases short, with 9 bases between. The CDR3 is made up of 13 amino acids. Germline V gene data show CDR1 as SGHDT and CDR2 as YYEEEE. The CDR3 sequence is CASSYTTAYEQYF. The CDR3 DNA follows: TGTGCCAGCAGCTATACCACCGCCTACGAGCAGTACTTC.

The J gene is TRBJ1-1, the V gene TRBV5-6; TRBD1 is a possible D gene (5 bases). In germline, CDR1 is SGHDT, CDR2 YYEEEE. V lost 1 base and J 6 bases, leaving 10 bases between the germline ends. This CDR3 region has 13 residues. The CDR3 loop is CASSLQGTAEAFF. The CDR3 bases are TGTGCCAGCAGCTTGCAGGGCACTGCTGAAGCTTTCTTT.

The DNA of the CDR3 is TGTGCCAGCAGCGTTTCCGGGACCACATTCTACAATGAGCAGTTCTTC. This sequence encodes CASSVSGTTFYNEQFF. This chain uses TRBV9 with TRBJ2-1; D may match TRBD1 or TRBD2 (5 bases each). The CDR3 contains 16 residues. V shed 2 bases and J shed 3 bases, with 15 bases lying between them. Germline V gene sequence: CDR1 SGDLS, CDR2 YYNGEE.

The genes are TRBV13 and TRBJ2-3; D gene unclear. Trimming stripped 0 bases from V and 3 bases from J, with 1 base between. The CDR3 length is 12 residues. Per germline, CDR1 PRHDT and CDR2 FYEKMQ (reference sequence). CDR3 in amino acids: CASSLGTDTQYF. CDR3 coding DNA: TGTGCCAGCAGCTTAGGGACAGATACGCAGTATTTT.

This chain links TRBV5-4 with TRBJ1-3, with D possibly TRBD1 on 5 matching bases. The germline V gene encodes CDR1 SGHNT and CDR2 YYREEE (reference sequence). V dropped 2 bases and J dropped 0 bases, with 12 bases sitting between them. CDR3 length equals 16 residues. As DNA, the CDR3 is TGTGCCAGCAGCTTAAGGGGTGAACTCTCTGGAAACACCATATATTTT. Translated: CASSLRGELSGNTIYF.

This clone occurred once. DNA for the CDR3: TGTGCCAGCAGTTTAGGGGAAAAAAGTGAGCAGTTCTTC. This codes for CASSLGEKSEQFF. J is TRBJ2-1 and V is TRBV27, with D unclear. V was pared by 2 bases and J by 9 bases, with 11 bases between. Per germline, CDR1 MNHEY and CDR2 SMNVEV (reference sequence). The CDR3 length is 13 residues.

This chain joins TRBV14 and TRBJ1-4; 8 bases are a match to TRBD1. This CDR3 has 16 residues. CDR1 is SGHDN and CDR2 is FVKESK in the germline V gene. Losses at the gene ends were 1 base for V and 4 bases for J; bases not matched to a gene: 5. CDR3 protein: CASSQGQGALNEKLFF. In nucleotides, the CDR3 is TGTGCCAGCAGCCAAGGGCAGGGGGCTCTTAATGAAAAACTGTTTTTT.

This clone was counted once. J is TRBJ2-7 and V is TRBV27; 8 nucleotides align to TRBD2. Trimming cost V 6 bases and J 1 base; bases outside gene matches: 8. From germline, CDR1 is MNHEY and CDR2 SMNVEV (reference sequence). The CDR3 runs 15 residues. For the CDR3, the DNA is TGTGCCAGCAGACCTCCTAGCGGGCCTTCCTACGAGCAGTACTTC. Residues: CASRPPSGPSYEQYF.

The J gene is TRBJ1-2, the V gene TRBV7-4; no clear D gene. The CDR3 totals 17 residues. Germline values: CDR1 SGHVT, CDR2 SQSDAQ. V lost 5 bases and J lost 4, with 23 bases in between. CDR3 DNA sequence: TGTGCCAGCAGCAAAGCCGCTCCAGCTCGAAAGACCTATGGCTACACCTTC. It is translated as CASSKAAPARKTYGYTF.

This chain connects TRBV23-1 to TRBJ1-4; D is unclear. TRBV23-1 is recorded as an ORF, its role being uncertain. V was cut by 3 bases and J by 0 bases, with 5 bases left in between. The CDR3 consists of 14 residues. CDR3: CASSHSATNEKLFF. CDR3 bases: TGCGCCAGCAGTCACAGTGCAACTAATGAAAAACTGTTTTTT.

The V and J genes are TRBV7-9 and TRBJ2-2, with 11 bases that match TRBD1. After removal of 5 bases from V and 6 bases from J, the junction contained 5 bases not matched to a gene. Germline V gives CDR1 SEHNR, CDR2 FQNEAQ (reference sequence). This CDR3 spans 15 amino acids. Here the CDR3 reads CASSPPGQGAGELFF. The CDR3, as DNA: TGTGCCAGCAGCCCGCCGGGACAGGGGGCCGGGGAGCTGTTTTTT.

V gene TRBV6-5 combines with J gene TRBJ2-2; D uncertain. This CDR3 is 15 amino acids long. The germline V gene encodes CDR1 MNHEY and CDR2 SVGAGI. V shed 0 bases and J shed 5 bases, with 10 bases lying between them. The CDR3 spells CASSYSSEGTGELFF. CDR3 nucleotide sequence: TGTGCCAGCAGTTACTCGAGTGAAGGAACCGGGGAGCTGTTTTTT.